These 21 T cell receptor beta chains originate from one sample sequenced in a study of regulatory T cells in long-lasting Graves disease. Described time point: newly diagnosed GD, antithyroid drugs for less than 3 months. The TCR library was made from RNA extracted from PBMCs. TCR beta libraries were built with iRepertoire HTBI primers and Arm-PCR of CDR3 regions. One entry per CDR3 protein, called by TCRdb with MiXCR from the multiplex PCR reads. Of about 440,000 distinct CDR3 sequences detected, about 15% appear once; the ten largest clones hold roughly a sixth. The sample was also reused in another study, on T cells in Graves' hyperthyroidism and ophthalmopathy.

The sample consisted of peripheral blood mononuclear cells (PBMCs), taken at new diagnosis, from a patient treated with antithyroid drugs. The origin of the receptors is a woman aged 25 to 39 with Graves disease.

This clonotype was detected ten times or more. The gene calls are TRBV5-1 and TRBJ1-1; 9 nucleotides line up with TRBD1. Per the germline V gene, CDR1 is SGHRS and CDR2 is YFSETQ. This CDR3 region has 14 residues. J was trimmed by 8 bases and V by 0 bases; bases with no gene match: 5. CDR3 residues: CASSLGTGGAEAFF. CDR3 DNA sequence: TGCGCCAGCAGCTTGGGTACAGGGGGCGCAGAAGCTTTCTTT. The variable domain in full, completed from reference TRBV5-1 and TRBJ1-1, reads KAGVTQTPRYLIKTRGQQVTLSCSPISGHRSVSWYQQTPGQGLQFLFEYFSETQRNKGNFPGRFSGRQFSNSRSEMNVSTLELGDSALYLCASSLGTGGAEAFFGQGTRLTVV.

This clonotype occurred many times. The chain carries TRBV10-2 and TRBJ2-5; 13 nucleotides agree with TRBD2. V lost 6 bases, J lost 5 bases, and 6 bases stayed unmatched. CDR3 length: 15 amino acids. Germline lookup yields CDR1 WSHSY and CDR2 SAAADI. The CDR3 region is CASRWEGLAGETQYF. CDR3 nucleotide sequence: TGCGCCAGCAGGTGGGAGGGACTAGCGGGGGAGACCCAGTACTTC.

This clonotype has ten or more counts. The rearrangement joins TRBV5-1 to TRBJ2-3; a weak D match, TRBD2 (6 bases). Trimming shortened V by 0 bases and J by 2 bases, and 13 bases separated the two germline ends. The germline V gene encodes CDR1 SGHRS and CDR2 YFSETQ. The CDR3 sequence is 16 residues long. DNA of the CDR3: TGCGCCAGCAGCTTGGGGGACTCTACCTTCACAGATACGCAGTATTTT. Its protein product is CASSLGDSTFTDTQYF.

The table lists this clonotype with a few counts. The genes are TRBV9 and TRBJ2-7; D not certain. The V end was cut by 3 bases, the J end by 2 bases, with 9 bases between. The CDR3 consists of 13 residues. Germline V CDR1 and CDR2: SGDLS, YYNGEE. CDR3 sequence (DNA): TGTGCCAGCAGCGAAGGAACTACCTACGAGCAGTACTTC. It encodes CASSEGTTYEQYF. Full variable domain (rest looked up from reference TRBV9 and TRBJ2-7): DSGVTQTPKHLITATGQRVTLRCSPRSGDLSVYWYQQSLDQGLQFLIQYYNGEERAKGNILERFSAQQFPDLHSELNLSSLELGDSALYFCASSEGTTYEQYFGPGTRLTVT.

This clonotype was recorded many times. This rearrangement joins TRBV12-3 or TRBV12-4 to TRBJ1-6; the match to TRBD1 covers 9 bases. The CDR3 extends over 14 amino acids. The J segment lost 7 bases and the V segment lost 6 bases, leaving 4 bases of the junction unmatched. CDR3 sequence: CASSRGQGNSPLHF. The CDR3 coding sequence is TGTGCCAGCAGCCGTGGACAGGGGAATTCACCCCTCCACTTT.

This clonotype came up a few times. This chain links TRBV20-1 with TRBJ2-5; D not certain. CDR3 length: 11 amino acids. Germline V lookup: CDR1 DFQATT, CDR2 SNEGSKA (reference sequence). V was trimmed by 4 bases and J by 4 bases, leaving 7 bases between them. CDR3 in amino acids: CSAKLRETQYF. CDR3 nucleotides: TGCAGTGCTAAACTCAGAGAGACCCAGTACTTC.

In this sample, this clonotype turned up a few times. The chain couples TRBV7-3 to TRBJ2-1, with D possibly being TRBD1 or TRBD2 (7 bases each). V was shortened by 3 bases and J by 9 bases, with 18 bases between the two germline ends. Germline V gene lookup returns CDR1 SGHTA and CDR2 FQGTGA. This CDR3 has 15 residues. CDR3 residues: CASSFQGGARVEQFF. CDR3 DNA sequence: TGTGCCAGCAGCTTTCAGGGGGGGGCGAGGGTTGAGCAGTTCTTC.

The chain's CDR3 is CATSDRSGRASYNEQFF. DNA of the CDR3: TGTGCCACCAGTGACCGTAGCGGGAGGGCCTCCTACAATGAGCAGTTCTTC. The V gene is TRBV24-1, the J gene TRBJ2-1; 11 bases map to TRBD2. Looked up from germline, CDR1 is KGHDR and CDR2 is SFDVKD. The CDR3 is 17 amino acids. The ends lost 4 bases at V and 0 bases at J; junction bases unmatched: 4.

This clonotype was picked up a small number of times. CDR3 nucleotide sequence: TGTGCCAGCAGCTTACAACGGGACAGGCGAGAGACCCAGTACTTC. Residues: CASSLQRDRRETQYF. This sequence joins TRBV5-4 and TRBJ2-5; 8 nucleotides line up with TRBD1. The CDR3 has 15 residues. Germline trimming cut 2 bases from V and 4 bases from J; bases unmatched to any gene: 7. Germline-derived CDR1 and CDR2 are SGHNT and YYREEE (reference sequence).

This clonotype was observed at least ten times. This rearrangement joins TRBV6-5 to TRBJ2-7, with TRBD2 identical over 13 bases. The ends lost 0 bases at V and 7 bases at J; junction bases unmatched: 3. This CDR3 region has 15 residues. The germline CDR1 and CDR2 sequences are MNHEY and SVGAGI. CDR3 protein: CASSYSPGLAGEQYF. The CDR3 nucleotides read TGTGCCAGCAGTTACTCTCCGGGACTAGCGGGGGAGCAGTACTTC.

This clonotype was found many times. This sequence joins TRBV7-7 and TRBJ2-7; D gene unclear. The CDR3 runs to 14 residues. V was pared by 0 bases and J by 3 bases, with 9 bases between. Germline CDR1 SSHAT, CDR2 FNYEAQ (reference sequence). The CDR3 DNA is TGTGCCAGCAGCTTAGCTAGGCAGTACTACGAGCAGTACTTC. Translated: CASSLARQYYEQYF.

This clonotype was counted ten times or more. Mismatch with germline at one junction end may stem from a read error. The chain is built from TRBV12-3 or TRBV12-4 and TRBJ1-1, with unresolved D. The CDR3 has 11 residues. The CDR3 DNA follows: TGTGCCAGCAGTTTAGAGAAGGATTTCACTTTT. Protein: CASSLEKDFTF.

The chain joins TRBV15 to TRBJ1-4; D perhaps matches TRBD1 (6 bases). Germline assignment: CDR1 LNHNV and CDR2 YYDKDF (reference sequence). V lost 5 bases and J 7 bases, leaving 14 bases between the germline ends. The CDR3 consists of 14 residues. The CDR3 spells CATSLGGRFEKLFF. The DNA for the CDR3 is TGTGCCACCAGCCTCGGGGGGCGCTTTGAAAAACTGTTTTTT.

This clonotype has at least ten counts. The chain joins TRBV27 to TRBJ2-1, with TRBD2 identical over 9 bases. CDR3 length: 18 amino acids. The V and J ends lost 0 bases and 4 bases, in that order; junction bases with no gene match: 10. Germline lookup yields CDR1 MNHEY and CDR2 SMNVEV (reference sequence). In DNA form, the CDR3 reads TGTGCCAGCAGTTTATCTTTCTCCGGACTAGCGACTTACAATGAGCAGTTCTTC. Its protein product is CASSLSFSGLATYNEQFF.

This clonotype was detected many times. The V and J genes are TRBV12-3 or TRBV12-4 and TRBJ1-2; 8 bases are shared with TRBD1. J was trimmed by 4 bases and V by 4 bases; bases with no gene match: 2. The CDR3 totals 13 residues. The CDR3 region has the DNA TGTGCCAGCAGTTCGGACAGGGCCTATGGCTACACCTTC. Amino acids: CASSSDRAYGYTF.

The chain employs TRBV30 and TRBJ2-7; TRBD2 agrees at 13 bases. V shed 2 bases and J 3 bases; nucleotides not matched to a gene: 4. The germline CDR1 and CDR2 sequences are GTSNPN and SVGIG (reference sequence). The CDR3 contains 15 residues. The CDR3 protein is CAWSWTSGSVYEQYF. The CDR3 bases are TGTGCCTGGAGTTGGACTAGCGGGAGTGTCTACGAGCAGTACTTC.

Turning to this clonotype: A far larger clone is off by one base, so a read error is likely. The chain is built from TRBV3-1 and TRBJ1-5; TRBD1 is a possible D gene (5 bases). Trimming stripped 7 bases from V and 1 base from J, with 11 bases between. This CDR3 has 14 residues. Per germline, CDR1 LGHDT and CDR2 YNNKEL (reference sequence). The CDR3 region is CASTQAGSNQPQHF. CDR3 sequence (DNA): TGTGCCAGCACCCAGGCAGGGAGCAATCAGCCCCAGCATTTT.

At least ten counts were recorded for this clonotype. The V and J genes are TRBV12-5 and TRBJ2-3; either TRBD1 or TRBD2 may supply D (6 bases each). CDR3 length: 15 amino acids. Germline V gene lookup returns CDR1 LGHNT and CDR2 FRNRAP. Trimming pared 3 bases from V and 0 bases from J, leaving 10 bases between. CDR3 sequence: CASGLGGYSTDTQYF. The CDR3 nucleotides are TGTGCTAGTGGTTTAGGGGGGTATAGCACAGATACGCAGTATTTT.

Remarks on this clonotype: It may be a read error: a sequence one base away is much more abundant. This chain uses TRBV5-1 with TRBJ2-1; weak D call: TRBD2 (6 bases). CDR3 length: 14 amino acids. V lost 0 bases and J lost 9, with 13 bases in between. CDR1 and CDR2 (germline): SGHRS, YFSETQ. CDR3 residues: CASSLGLGVGEQFF. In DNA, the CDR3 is TGCGCCAGCAGCTTGGGACTAGGGGTCGGTGAGCAGTTCTTC.

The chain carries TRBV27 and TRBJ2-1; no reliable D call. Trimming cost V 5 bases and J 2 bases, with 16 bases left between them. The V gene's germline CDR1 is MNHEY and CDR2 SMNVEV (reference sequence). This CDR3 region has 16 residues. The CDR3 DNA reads TGTGCCAGCAGTCCCCCTATCTGGGAACCCTACAATGAGCAGTTCTTC. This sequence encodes CASSPPIWEPYNEQFF.

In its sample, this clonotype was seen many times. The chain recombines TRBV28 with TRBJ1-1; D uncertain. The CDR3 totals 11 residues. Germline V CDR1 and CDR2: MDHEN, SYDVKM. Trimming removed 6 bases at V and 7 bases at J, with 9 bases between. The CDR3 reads CASSSQLEAFF. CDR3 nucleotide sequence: TGTGCCAGCAGCTCACAGCTTGAAGCTTTCTTT.